This T cell receptor (beta chain) emerged from a study of patients and donors after allogeneic stem cell transplantation. TCRdb fed the RT-PCR reads into MiXCR, producing one record per CDR3 protein. The sample shows about 200,000 distinct CDR3 sequences, 41% of them seen only once. This CDR3 has 16 amino acids. CDR1 is SGHVS and CDR2 is FQNEAQ in the germline V gene. V was clipped by 5 bases and J by 5 bases; unmatched bases: 11. This TCR was recovered from a human donor who was either an allogeneic HSCT recipient or a stem cell or donor lymphocyte infusion donor (not recorded which). It is not recorded whose cells these are; they may come from a transplant donor. The genes are TRBV7-8 and TRBJ2-2, with 7 bases fitting TRBD2. The sequencing input was blood, either unsorted or a sorted T cell fraction (not recorded which). The CDR3 DNA reads as TGTGCCAGCAGCCAACCCGCGGGAGTCGGTACCGGGGAGCTGTTTTTT. Its translation is CASSQPAGVGTGELFF.